The clone carrying this TCR beta chain was seen a handful of times. Its antigen is undetermined. RNA, once extracted, was reverse transcribed into cDNA for use as the sequencing template. Clones were sequenced by immunoSEQ multiplex PCR, and TCRdb holds only the in-frame ones, with some missing. The repertoire holds approximately 100,000 clones, with around 59% as singletons. The sample belongs to a study of CD8+ T cells in alopecia areata. V was trimmed by 9 bases and J by 0 bases, leaving 15 bases between them. This CDR3 comprises 15 residues. The germline gives CDR1 SEHNR, CDR2 FQNEAQ (reference sequence). Study conclusions and caveats: TCR sharing across patients was less clear than in mice, possibly HLA-related.

The chain employs TRBV7-9 and TRBJ2-1; no definite D call. The source material was CD4+ T cells sorted from blood. This TCR was recovered from a human donor in good health. CDR3 nucleotide sequence: TGTGCCAGTTCCCGAGACTCCCACTCCTACAATGAGCAGTTCTTC. Its protein product is CASSRDSHSYNEQFF.